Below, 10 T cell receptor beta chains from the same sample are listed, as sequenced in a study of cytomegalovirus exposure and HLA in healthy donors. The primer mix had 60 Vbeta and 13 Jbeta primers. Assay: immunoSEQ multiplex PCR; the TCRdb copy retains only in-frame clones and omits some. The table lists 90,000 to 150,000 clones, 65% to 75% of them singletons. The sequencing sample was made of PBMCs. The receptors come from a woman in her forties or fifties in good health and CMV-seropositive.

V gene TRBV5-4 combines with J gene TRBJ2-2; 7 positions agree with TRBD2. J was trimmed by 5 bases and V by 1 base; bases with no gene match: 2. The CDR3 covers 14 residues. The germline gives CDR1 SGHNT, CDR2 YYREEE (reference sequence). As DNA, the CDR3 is TGTGCCAGCAGCTTGCGGGGGGTTACCGGGGAGCTGTTTTTT. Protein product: CASSLRGVTGELFF.

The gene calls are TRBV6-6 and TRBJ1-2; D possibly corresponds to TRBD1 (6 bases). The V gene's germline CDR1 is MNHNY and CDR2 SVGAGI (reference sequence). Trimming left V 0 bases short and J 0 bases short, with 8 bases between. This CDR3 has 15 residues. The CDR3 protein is CASSYSGATNYGYTF. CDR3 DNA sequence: TGTGCCAGCAGTTACTCGGGGGCGACTAACTATGGCTACACCTTC.

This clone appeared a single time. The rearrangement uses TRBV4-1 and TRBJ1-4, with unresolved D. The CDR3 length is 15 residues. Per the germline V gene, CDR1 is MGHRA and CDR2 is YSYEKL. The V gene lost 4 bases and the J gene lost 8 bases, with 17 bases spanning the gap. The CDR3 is CASSREIPYVEKLFF. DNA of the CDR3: TGCGCCAGCAGCCGCGAAATTCCGTATGTGGAAAAACTGTTTTTT.

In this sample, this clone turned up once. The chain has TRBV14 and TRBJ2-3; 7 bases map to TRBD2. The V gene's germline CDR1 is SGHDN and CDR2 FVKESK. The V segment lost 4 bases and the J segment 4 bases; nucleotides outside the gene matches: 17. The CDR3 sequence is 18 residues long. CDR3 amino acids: CASSPPLRSGVSADTQYF. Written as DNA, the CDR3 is TGTGCCAGCAGCCCCCCGTTAAGAAGCGGGGTCAGTGCAGATACGCAGTATTTT.

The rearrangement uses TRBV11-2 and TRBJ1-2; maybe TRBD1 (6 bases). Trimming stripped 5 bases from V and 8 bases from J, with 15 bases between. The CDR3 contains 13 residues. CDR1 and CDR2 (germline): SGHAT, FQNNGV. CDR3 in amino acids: CASSASSGGGYTF. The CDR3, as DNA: TGTGCCAGCAGCGCCTCTTCGGGGGGCGGCTACACCTTC.

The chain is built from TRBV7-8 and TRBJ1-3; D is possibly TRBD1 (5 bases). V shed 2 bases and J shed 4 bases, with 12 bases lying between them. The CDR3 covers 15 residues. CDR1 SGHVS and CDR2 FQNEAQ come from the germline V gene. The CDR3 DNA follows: TGTGCCAGCAGCTTAACTCAGGGATCGGGAAACACCATATATTTT. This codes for CASSLTQGSGNTIYF.

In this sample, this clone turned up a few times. The CDR3 sequence is CASSDQTGMNEQFF. The DNA for the CDR3 is TGTGCCAGCAGCGACCAGACAGGGATGAATGAGCAGTTCTTC. V and J are TRBV7-9 and TRBJ2-1; 7 bases line up with TRBD1. With V trimmed by 5 bases and J by 7 bases, 8 bases remained unmatched. This CDR3 is built from 14 residues. CDR1 SEHNR and CDR2 FQNEAQ come from the germline V gene (reference sequence).

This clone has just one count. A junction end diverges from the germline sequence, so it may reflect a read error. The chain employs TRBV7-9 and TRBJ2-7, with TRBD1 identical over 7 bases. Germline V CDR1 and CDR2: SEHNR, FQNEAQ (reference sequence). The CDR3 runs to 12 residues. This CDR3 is CSSSLIGQGEYF. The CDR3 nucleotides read TGTTCCAGCAGCTTAATCGGGCAGGGGGAGTACTTC.

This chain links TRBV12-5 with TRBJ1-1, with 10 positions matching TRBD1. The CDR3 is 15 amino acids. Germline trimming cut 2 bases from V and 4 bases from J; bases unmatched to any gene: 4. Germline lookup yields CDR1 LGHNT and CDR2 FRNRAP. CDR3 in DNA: TGTGCTAGTGGTTTGAGACAGGGGGCAGGCACTGAAGCTTTCTTT. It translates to CASGLRQGAGTEAFF.

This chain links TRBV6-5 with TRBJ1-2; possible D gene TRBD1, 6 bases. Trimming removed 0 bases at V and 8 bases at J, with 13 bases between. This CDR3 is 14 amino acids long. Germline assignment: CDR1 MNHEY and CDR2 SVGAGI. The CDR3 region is CASSYSDRTQGYTF. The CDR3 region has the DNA TGTGCCAGCAGTTACTCCGACAGGACACAGGGCTACACCTTC.